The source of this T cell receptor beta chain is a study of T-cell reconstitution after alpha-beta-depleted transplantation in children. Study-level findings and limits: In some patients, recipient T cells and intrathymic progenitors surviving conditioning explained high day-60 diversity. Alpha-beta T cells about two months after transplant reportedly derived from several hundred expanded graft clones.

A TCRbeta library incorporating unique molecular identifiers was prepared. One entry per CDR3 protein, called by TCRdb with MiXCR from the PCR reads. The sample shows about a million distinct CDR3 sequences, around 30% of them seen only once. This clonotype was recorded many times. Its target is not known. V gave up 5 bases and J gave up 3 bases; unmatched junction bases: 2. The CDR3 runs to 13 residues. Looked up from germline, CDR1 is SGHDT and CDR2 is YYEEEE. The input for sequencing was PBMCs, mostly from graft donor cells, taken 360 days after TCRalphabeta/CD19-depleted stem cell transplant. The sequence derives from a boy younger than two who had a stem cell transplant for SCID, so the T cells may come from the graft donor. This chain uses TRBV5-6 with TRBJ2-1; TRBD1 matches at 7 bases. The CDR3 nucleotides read TGTGCCAGCAGACGGGACAGCTACAATGAGCAGTTCTTC. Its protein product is CASRRDSYNEQFF.